What follows is one T cell receptor beta chain and its context. The length of the CDR3 is 13 residues. V gave up 4 bases and J gave up 1 base, with 4 bases separating them. CDR1 is SNHLY and CDR2 is FYNNEI in the germline V gene. This sample was included in a study of blood T cell repertoires in COVID-19. Across the whole study: Collection of acute and convalescent COVID-19 samples took place in the United States, Italy and Spain.

Per the study methods: Reference gene primer amplification gave nucleated cell count estimates. TCRdb's table, derived via immunoSEQ multiplex PCR, lists solely in-frame clones and lacks some. Clone size and V and J calls were adopted from that table, with D and trimming inferred from the DNA. The sample comprises 300,000 to 400,000 clones, 65% to 90% of which are singletons, and approximately 7.6% rests with the top ten. V gene TRBV2 combines with J gene TRBJ2-2, with D unclear. The source material was peripheral blood. The TCR originated in a human donor in a cohort sampled during active COVID-19. The CDR3 region is CASSGRNTGELFF. CDR3 in DNA: TGTGCCAGCAGTGGCAGGAACACCGGGGAGCTGTTTTTT.